The TCR beta chain described here comes from a study of CD8+ T cells in alopecia areata. Study information: Administration of oral tofacitinib to treated patients was at 5 to 10 mg twice daily. Study-wide findings and caveats: Scalp clonality decreased significantly with tofacitinib, and so did expanded CD8+ clones among the top 100. A large proportion of expanded lesional clones were detected persisting in scalp and blood during tofacitinib. Lesional scalp, notably in alopecia totalis/universalis, had clonality above that of normal scalp.

Treatment meaning: oral pan-JAK inhibitor, 5-10 mg twice daily. As concerns this clone: Its antigen is unidentified. In the same sample, other DNA sequences code for this CDR3.

The germline V gene encodes CDR1 SGHDT and CDR2 YYEEEE. This CDR3 has 13 amino acids. The V end was cut by 0 bases, the J end by 3 bases, with 6 bases between. It was cDNA, reverse transcribed from extracted RNA, that served as the sequencing template. Libraries were prepared by immunoSEQ multiplex PCR; TCRdb keeps only in-frame clonotypes and omits some of them. In the table there are fewer than 150,000 clones, 82% of which are singletons. The specimen was CD8+ T cells sorted from blood, collected at week 4, from a patient treated with tofacitinib. The receptor's source is a human donor with alopecia areata. This chain joins TRBV5-6 and TRBJ1-1; D remains ambiguous. CDR3 residues: CASSLGGDTEAFF. CDR3 DNA: TGTGCCAGCAGCTTGGGTGGGGACACTGAAGCTTTCTTT.